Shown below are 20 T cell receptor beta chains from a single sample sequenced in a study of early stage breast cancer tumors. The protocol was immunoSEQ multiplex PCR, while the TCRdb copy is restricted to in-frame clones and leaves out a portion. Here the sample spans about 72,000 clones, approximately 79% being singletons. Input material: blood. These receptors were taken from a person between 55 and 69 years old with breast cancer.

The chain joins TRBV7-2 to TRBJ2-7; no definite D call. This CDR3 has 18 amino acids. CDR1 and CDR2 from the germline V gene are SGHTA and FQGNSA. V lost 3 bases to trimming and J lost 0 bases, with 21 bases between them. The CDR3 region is CASSFTGRSLGISYEQYF. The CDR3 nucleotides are TGTGCCAGCAGCTTTACCGGCAGGAGCCTAGGGATCTCCTACGAGCAGTACTTC.

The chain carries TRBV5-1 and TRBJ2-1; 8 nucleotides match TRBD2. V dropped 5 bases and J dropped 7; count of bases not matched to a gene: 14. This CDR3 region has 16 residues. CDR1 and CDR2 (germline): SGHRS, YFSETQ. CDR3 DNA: TGCGCCAGCAGGTCTGGGATCGGAGCGGGGGATAATGAGCAGTTCTTC. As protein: CASRSGIGAGDNEQFF.

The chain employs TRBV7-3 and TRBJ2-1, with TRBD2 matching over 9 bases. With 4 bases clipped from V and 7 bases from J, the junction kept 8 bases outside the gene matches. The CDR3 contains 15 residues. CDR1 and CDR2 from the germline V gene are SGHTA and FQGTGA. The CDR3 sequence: CASSSRVAGANEQFF. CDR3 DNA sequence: TGTGCCAGCAGCTCAAGAGTAGCGGGAGCAAATGAGCAGTTCTTC.

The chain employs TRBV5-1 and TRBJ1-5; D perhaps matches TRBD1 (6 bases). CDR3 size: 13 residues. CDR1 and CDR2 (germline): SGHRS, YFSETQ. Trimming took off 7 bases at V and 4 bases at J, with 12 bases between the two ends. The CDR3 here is CASCGTPNQPQHF. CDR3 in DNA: TGCGCCAGCTGCGGGACACCTAATCAGCCCCAGCATTTT.

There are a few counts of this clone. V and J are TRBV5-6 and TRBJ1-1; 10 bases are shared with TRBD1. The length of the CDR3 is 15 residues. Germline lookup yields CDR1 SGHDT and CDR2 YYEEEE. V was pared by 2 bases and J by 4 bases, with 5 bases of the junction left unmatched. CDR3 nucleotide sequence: TGTGCCAGCAGCTTAAGGACAGGGGGGGTCACTGAAGCTTTCTTT. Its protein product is CASSLRTGGVTEAFF.

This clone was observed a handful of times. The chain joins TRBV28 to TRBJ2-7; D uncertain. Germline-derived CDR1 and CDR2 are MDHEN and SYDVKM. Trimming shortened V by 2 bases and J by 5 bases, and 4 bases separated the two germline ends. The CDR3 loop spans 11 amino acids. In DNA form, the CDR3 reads TGTGCCAGCAGTTTAAGGAACGAGCAGTACTTC. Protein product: CASSLRNEQYF.

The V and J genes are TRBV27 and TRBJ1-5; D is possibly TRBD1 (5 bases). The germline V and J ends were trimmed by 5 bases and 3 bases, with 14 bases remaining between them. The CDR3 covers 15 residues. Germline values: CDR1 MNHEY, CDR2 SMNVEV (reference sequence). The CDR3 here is CASSPTGAPNQPQHF. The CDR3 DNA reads TGTGCCAGCAGTCCTACAGGAGCCCCCAATCAGCCCCAGCATTTT.

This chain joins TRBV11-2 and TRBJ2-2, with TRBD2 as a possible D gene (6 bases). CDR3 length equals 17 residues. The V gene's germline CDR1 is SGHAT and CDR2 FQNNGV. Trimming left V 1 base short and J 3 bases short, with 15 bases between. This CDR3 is CASSLADGGIYTGELFF. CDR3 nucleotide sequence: TGTGCCAGCAGCTTAGCCGACGGGGGAATTTACACCGGGGAGCTGTTTTTT.

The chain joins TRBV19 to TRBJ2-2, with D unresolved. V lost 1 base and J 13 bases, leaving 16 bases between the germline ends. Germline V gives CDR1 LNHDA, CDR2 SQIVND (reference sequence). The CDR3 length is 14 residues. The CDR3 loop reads CASSIGPGRVGLFF. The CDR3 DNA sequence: TGTGCCAGTAGTATAGGCCCGGGTAGGGTGGGGCTGTTTTTT.

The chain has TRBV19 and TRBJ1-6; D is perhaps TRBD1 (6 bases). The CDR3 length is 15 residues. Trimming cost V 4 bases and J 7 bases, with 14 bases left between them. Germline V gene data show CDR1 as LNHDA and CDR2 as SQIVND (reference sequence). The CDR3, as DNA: TGTGCCAGTAGTACTGCAGGGGATGAGAATTCACCCCTCCACTTT. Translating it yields CASSTAGDENSPLHF.

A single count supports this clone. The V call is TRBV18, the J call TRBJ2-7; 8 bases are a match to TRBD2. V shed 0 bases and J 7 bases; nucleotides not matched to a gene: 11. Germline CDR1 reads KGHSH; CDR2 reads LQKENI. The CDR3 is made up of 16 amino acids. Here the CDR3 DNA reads TGTGCCAGCTCACCACCGTCGGGGGGGGCGAGTGGGGAGCAGTACTTC. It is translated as CASSPPSGGASGEQYF. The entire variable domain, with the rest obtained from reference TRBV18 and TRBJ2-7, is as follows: NAGVMQNPRHLVRRRGQEARLRCSPMKGHSHVYWYRQLPEEGLKFMVYLQKENIIDESGMPKERFSAEFPKEGPSILRIQQVVRGDSAAYFCASSPPSGGASGEQYFGPGTRLTVT.

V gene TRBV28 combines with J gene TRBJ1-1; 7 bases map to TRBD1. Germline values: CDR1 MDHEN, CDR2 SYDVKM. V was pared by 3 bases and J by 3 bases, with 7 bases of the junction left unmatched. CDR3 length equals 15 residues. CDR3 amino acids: CASSLTGRTYTEAFF. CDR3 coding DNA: TGTGCCAGCAGTTTGACAGGGCGAACCTACACTGAAGCTTTCTTT.

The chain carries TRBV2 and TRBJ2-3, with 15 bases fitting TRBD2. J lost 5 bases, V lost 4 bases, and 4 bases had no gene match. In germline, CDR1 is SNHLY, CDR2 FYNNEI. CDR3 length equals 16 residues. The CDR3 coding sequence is TGTGCCAGCAGTGGGGGGGGACTAGCGGGAGGAGATACGCAGTATTTT. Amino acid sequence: CASSGGGLAGGDTQYF.

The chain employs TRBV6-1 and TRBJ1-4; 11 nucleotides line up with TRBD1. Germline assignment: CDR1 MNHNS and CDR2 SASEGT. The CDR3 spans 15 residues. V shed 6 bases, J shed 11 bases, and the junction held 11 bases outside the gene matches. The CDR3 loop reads CASSSGQGGNRKLFF. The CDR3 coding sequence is TGTGCCAGCAGCTCGGGACAGGGGGGTAATAGGAAACTGTTTTTT.

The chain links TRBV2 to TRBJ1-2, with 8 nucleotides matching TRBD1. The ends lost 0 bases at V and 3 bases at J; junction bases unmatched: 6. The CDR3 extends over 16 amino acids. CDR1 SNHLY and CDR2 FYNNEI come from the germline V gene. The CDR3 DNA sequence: TGTGCCAGCAGTGAAGCCAGACAGGGGACGGACTATGGCTACACCTTC. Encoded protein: CASSEARQGTDYGYTF.

CDR3 DNA sequence: TGTGCCAGCAGTTTTGACAGAGCCTACTATGGCTACACCTTC. Translating gives CASSFDRAYYGYTF. The chain is built from TRBV28 and TRBJ1-2; a weak D match, TRBD1 (5 bases). The CDR3 covers 14 residues. CDR1 is MDHEN and CDR2 is SYDVKM in the germline V gene. V was pared by 3 bases and J by 3 bases, with 11 bases between.

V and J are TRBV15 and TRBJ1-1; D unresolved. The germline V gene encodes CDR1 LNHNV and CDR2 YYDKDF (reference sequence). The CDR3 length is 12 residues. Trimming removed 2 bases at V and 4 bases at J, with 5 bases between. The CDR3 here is CATSRPPTEAFF. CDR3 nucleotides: TGTGCCACCAGCAGACCCCCCACTGAAGCTTTCTTT.

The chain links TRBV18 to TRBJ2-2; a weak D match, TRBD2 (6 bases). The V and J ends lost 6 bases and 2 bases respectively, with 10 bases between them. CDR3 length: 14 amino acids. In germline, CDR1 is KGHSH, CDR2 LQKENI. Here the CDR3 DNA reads TGTGCCAGCTCTGTCGGGGGTAACACCGGGGAGCTGTTTTTT. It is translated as CASSVGGNTGELFF.

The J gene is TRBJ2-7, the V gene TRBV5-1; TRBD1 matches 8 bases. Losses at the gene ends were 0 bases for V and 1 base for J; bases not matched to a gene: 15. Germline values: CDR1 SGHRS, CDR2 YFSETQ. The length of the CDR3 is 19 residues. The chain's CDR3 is CASSLGSQGALTISYEQYF. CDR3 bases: TGCGCCAGCAGCTTGGGAAGTCAGGGGGCCCTAACCATTTCCTACGAGCAGTACTTC.

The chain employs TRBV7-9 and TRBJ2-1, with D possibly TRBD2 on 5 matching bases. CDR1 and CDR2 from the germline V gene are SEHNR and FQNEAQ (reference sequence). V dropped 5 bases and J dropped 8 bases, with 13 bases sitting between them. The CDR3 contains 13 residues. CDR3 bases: TGTGCCAGCAGCCCGGAGACTAATCATGAGCAGTTCTTC. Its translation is CASSPETNHEQFF.